The present T cell receptor (beta chain) was sequenced within a study of early T cells in non-severe SARS-CoV-2 infection. At the level of the study: Sequencing used unsorted whole-blood bulk RNA, so chains lack pairing.

CDR1 is DFQATT and CDR2 is SNEGSKA in the germline V gene (reference sequence). The CDR3 is made up of 13 amino acids. Trimming removed 0 bases from V and 0 bases from J, with 5 bases in between. This clonotype was observed many times. Unique molecular identifiers were added to individual cDNA molecules. MiXCR, applied by TCRdb to the 5' RACE reads, yields one record per CDR3 protein. This table holds under 85,000 distinct CDR3 sequences, approximately 13% found once. This TCR was recovered from an adult who was a healthcare worker with PCR-confirmed SARS-CoV-2 infection or an uninfected control (not recorded which). The sequenced sample was whole blood. The chain combines TRBV20-1 with TRBJ1-2; D call uncertain. The CDR3 spells CSARDPSNYGYTF. The DNA for the CDR3 is TGCAGTGCTAGAGATCCGTCTAACTATGGCTACACCTTC.